This TCR beta chain originates from a study of CD8+ T cells in alopecia areata (dated by TCRdb to 2017 to 2018). Regarding the study in general: The treated patients, all with moderate-to-severe alopecia areata, were enrolled in an open-label pilot trial of oral tofacitinib given at 5 to 10 mg twice daily. Patients stayed on tofacitinib for 6 to 18 months and then had 6 months of follow-up off drug so that delayed response and recurrence could be assessed. The SALT score, which quantifies the percentage of affected scalp surface area, was used to measure disease severity in treated patients. High-throughput TCRbeta sequencing was used to examine T cell clonal expansion in alopecia areata in both the C3H/HeJ mouse model and human patients. Human TCRbeta sequencing covered scalp tissue and sorted CD4+ and CD8+ peripheral blood T cells from patchy and totalis/universalis alopecia areata patients and healthy controls. Biopsies were taken from tofacitinib-treated patients at baseline and again at 4 and 24 weeks into treatment, and several of those patients also had a later scalp biopsy. Clonality in the scalp was compared among normal scalp (n=4), patchy alopecia areata scalp (n=8), and alopecia totalis/universalis scalp (n=8). The RNA source kit depended on sample type: the PAXgene miRNA kit for fixed scalp, the miRNeasy kit for PBMCs, and the RNeasy kit for mouse skin. TCRbeta CDR3 regions were amplified by immunoSEQ multiplex PCR using 35 Vbeta forward and 13 Jbeta reverse primers. On the study overall, not on this receptor specifically: Higher clonality and more expanded CD8+ clones were observed in lesional scalp than in normal scalp, particularly in alopecia totalis/universalis, a finding suggestive of antigenic drive. During tofacitinib treatment, many expanded lesional clones remained in scalp and blood, and this persistence may partly explain relapse after treatment is stopped. Shared TCR sequences between patients were less evident than in mice, which may be partly attributable to HLA diversity in the patient population. Because the treated cohort was small and had only one nonresponder, larger studies are needed to examine links between baseline CD8+ expansion and response. Resident alphabeta T cells in normal human skin are also sequenced, complicating scalp TCR repertoire analysis, unlike mouse skin dominated by gammadelta T cells. With tofacitinib, both scalp clonality and the number of expanded CD8+ clones among the top 100 scalp clones went down significantly.

Explained via the paper, the time point label denotes: more than 3 weeks on oral tofacitinib. According to the study, the label for this sample's treatment or condition signals: oral pan-JAK inhibitor, 5-10 mg twice daily. Peripheral blood and lesional scalp punch biopsies were obtained from patients with alopecia areata. PBMCs were isolated by density centrifugation and stained for CD3, CD4 and CD8, after which CD4+ and CD8+ T cells were sorted on a FACSAria. V gives up 4 bases and J gives up 2 bases, and the segment between their germline ends measures 14 bases. From the cysteine up to the phenylalanine, the CDR3 has a length of 15 residues. CDR3 DNA is the only sequence kept; it has 45 bases, read in frame from the first base. CDR1 and CDR2 (LGHNA, YSLEER) derive from the germline V gene. This clone was detected a few times. The target of this receptor is not known. Nothing much larger sits one base from this clone, and base qualities are not available.

Libraries were built with the immunoSEQ multiplex PCR assay. RNA was extracted from all samples and reverse transcribed into cDNA as template for TCR sequencing. SuperScript III was used to make first-strand cDNA, primed with a 2:1 mix of oligo-dT and random hexamers. A synthetic immune receptor repertoire was used to gauge amplification bias, and whatever bias remained was removed computationally. The study's processing was this. Raw reads were preprocessed to remove errors, and CDR3 was defined by IMGT conventions from the conserved cysteine to phenylalanine. Clonality was calculated as 1 minus Shannon entropy normalized by log2 of the number of productive unique TCRs. Whether scalp clones were CD4 or CD8 was inferred by matching scalp TCRbeta sequences against CD4 and CD8 repertoires sorted from blood. TCRdb re-hosts the immuneACCESS table, in-frame sequences only. Its copies lack some clones; in the studies checked, an unresolved V gene accounts for under half of them, and the cause for the rest is not known. V and J calls and clone size follow that table, whereas D and trimming were derived from the DNA. The table for this sample lists 95,000 to 150,000 clones; under 65% of them were counted only once. More than 5.5% of the sample lies in the top ten.

In this chain, TRBV4-3 is recombined with TRBJ1-2; tentative D gene TRBD1, with 6 bases matching. This specimen consisted of CD4+ T cells sorted from blood, obtained at week 4, from a patient treated with tofacitinib. The receptor's source is a human donor with alopecia areata. The DNA sequence is TGCGCCAGCAGCCTTCAAAGGGGGAAAAACTATGGCTACACCTTC. Protein translation: CASSLQRGKNYGYTF.